The next 19 T cell receptor beta chains were all read from a single sample in a study of blood T cells in healthy people across ages. The authors ran a second PCR of about 7 to 11 cycles using a sample-barcoded 5' primer and a J-beta primer mix. In TCRdb, the 5' RACE reads were re-called with MiXCR into one record per CDR3 protein. The data contain 1,500,000 or so distinct CDR3 sequences, approximately 59% of them singletons. Sequenced input: blood. The receptors were sampled from a man aged 18 to 30 in good health.

The V and J genes are TRBV4-3 and TRBJ2-1; 9 nucleotides line up with TRBD2. The J segment lost 10 bases and the V segment lost 1 base, leaving 8 bases of the junction unmatched. The CDR3 is 15 amino acids. The V gene's germline CDR1 is LGHNA and CDR2 YSLEER. CDR3: CASSQGSGLASEQFF. The CDR3 nucleotides are TGCGCCAGCAGCCAAGGGTCGGGACTAGCAAGCGAGCAGTTCTTC.

This clonotype was picked up a small number of times. The chain combines TRBV15 with TRBJ2-1, with 9 bases matching TRBD1. Germline V gives CDR1 LNHNV, CDR2 YYDKDF (reference sequence). V was clipped by 4 bases and J by 3 bases; unmatched bases: 4. This CDR3 spans 15 amino acids. CDR3 loop: CATSKPGQGYNEQFF. The CDR3 DNA reads TGTGCCACCAGCAAACCGGGACAGGGCTACAATGAGCAGTTCTTC.

V and J are TRBV19 and TRBJ2-7; no definite D call. Trimming removed 1 base from V and 3 bases from J, with 16 bases in between. CDR1 and CDR2 (germline): LNHDA, SQIVND (reference sequence). The CDR3 loop spans 16 amino acids. CDR3 DNA sequence: TGTGCCAGTAGTATAGGTTTTGGGCAGATACTCTACGAGCAGTACTTC. Translating gives CASSIGFGQILYEQYF.

The chain is built from TRBV12-3 or TRBV12-4 and TRBJ2-5; the D gene is possibly TRBD2 (6 bases). The CDR3 is 15 residues long. Between the trimmed V and J ends, which lost 6 bases and 4 bases, there was a span of 18 bases. In nucleotides, the CDR3 is TGTGCCAGCAGCCTTATAGCGGCCTTGGGAGAGACCCAGTACTTC. Protein: CASSLIAALGETQYF.

This clonotype was observed a single time. This rearrangement joins TRBV5-1 to TRBJ2-4; 14 bases are a match to TRBD2. Near its end, the DNA agrees better with TRBJ2-7, so the J call may be wrong. From germline, CDR1 is SGHRS and CDR2 YFSETQ. This CDR3 comprises 18 residues. Here the CDR3 reads CASSLGQTGLAGVYEQYF. CDR3 in DNA: TGCGCCAGCAGCTTGGGCCAAACGGGACTAGCGGGGGTCTACGAGCAGTACTTC.

Here the CDR3 DNA reads TGTGCCAGCAGCCAAGTTGTAGAAGACTATGGCTACACCTTC. Protein sequence: CASSQVVEDYGYTF. The chain has TRBV3-1 and TRBJ1-2; D is ambiguous. The CDR3 has 14 amino acids. CDR1 is LGHDT and CDR2 is YNNKEL in the germline V gene (reference sequence). V lost 1 base and J 3 bases, leaving 9 bases between the germline ends.

This CDR3 reads CASSSYSDSPLHF. In nucleotides, the CDR3 is TGTGCCAGCAGCTCGTACAGTGATTCACCCCTCCACTTT. The chain links TRBV7-3 to TRBJ1-6; D gene ambiguous. Germline assignment: CDR1 SGHTA and CDR2 FQGTGA. V was clipped by 4 bases and J by 8 bases, with 9 bases between them. CDR3 length: 13 residues.

This clonotype turned up a few times. The chain uses TRBV29-1 and TRBJ2-1, with D perhaps matching TRBD1 (6 bases). CDR1 is SQVTM and CDR2 is ANQGSEA in the germline V gene. With 7 bases removed from V and 1 base from J, the gap between germline ends came to 14 bases. The CDR3 consists of 14 residues. The CDR3 is CSADGTLSYNEQFF. In nucleotides, the CDR3 is TGCAGCGCGGACGGGACACTTTCCTACAATGAGCAGTTCTTC.

This chain links TRBV6-5 with TRBJ2-4; no clear D. The last part of the DNA fits TRBJ2-7 better; the J call may be wrong. The CDR3 sequence is 13 residues long. From germline, CDR1 is MNHEY and CDR2 SVGAGI. CDR3 residues: CASSPTWFYEQYF. CDR3 nucleotide sequence: TGTGCCAGCAGTCCTACGTGGTTTTACGAGCAGTACTTC.

The CDR3 region is CAIPQETQYF. For the CDR3, the DNA is TGTGCCATCCCCCAAGAGACCCAGTACTTC. The V gene is TRBV10-3, the J gene TRBJ2-5; D is uncertain. V was pared by 8 bases and J by 1 base, with 2 bases between. Germline values: CDR1 ENHRY, CDR2 SYGVKD. CDR3 length: 10 residues.

V is TRBV5-1 and J is TRBJ1-1; D ambiguous. Trimming removed 1 base at V and 4 bases at J, with 14 bases between. The CDR3 covers 15 residues. Germline values: CDR1 SGHRS, CDR2 YFSETQ. CDR3 amino acids: CASSLRTRMSTEAFF. The CDR3 region has the DNA TGCGCCAGCAGCTTGAGAACTAGAATGTCCACTGAAGCTTTCTTT.

This clonotype appeared once. V gene TRBV6-5 combines with J gene TRBJ1-1; D is unclear. The V end was cut by 5 bases, the J end by 5 bases, with 18 bases between. The germline V gene encodes CDR1 MNHEY and CDR2 SVGAGI. The CDR3 runs to 15 residues. The CDR3 loop is CASSGRFGRRTEAFF. The CDR3 DNA reads TGTGCCAGCAGTGGTAGGTTTGGCCGGCGGACTGAAGCTTTCTTT.

This clonotype was counted only a few times. The rearrangement joins TRBV27 to TRBJ2-7; 8 nucleotides agree with TRBD1. The CDR3 has 15 residues. Germline loops: CDR1 MNHEY, CDR2 SMNVEV (reference sequence). With 0 bases clipped from V and 2 bases from J, the junction kept 3 bases outside the gene matches. The DNA for the CDR3 is TGTGCCAGCAGTTTATCCGGGACAGGACCCTACGAGCAGTACTTC. This sequence encodes CASSLSGTGPYEQYF.

In its sample, this clonotype was seen once. The CDR3 nucleotides read TGTGCCAGTTCGCTCGCGGTTGAAACCTCCTACGAGCAGTACTTC. As protein: CASSLAVETSYEQYF. The chain links TRBV7-2 to TRBJ2-7; no reliable D call. The CDR3 runs 15 residues. Germline lookup yields CDR1 SGHTA and CDR2 FQGNSA. V shed 9 bases and J shed 0 bases, with 18 bases lying between them.

V and J are TRBV7-6 and TRBJ1-4, with no clear D. Trimming cost V 4 bases and J 8 bases, with 17 bases left between them. The CDR3 length is 15 residues. CDR1 and CDR2 from the germline V gene are SGHVS and FNYEAQ. The CDR3 loop is CASSYILEIDEKLFF. The CDR3 nucleotides read TGTGCCAGCAGCTACATATTGGAGATCGACGAAAAACTGTTTTTT.

About this clonotype: Its ends do not fully match the called genes, so a read error is possible. The chain is built from TRBV4-1 and TRBJ2-5, with 9 nucleotides matching TRBD2. The CDR3 totals 16 residues. Germline V lookup: CDR1 MGHRA, CDR2 YSYEKL. CDR3 DNA: TGCGCCAACAGCCAAGTTCTAGCGGGGAGCCAAGAGACCCAGTACTTC. It specifies CANSQVLAGSQETQYF.

This chain uses TRBV27 with TRBJ2-1, with 12 nucleotides matching TRBD2. V was pared by 6 bases and J by 9 bases, with 12 bases of the junction left unmatched. In germline, CDR1 is MNHEY, CDR2 SMNVEV (reference sequence). The CDR3 has 16 residues. The CDR3 nucleotides read TGTGCCAGCAGGAATCGACTAGCGGGGGAACTGGGTGAGCAGTTCTTC. Amino acids: CASRNRLAGELGEQFF.

CDR3 sequence: CASSLRIQAYEQYF. CDR3 nucleotides: TGCGCCAGCAGCCTACGAATCCAAGCCTACGAGCAGTACTTC. The V and J genes are TRBV4-1 and TRBJ2-7, with D uncertain. Germline V lookup: CDR1 MGHRA, CDR2 YSYEKL. The CDR3 is made up of 14 amino acids. Trimming pared 4 bases from V and 2 bases from J, leaving 12 bases between.

This clonotype occurred a few times. The gene calls are TRBV20-1 and TRBJ2-1, with 12 positions matching TRBD2. Germline CDR1 and CDR2: DFQATT and SNEGSKA (reference sequence). The CDR3 sequence is 17 residues long. The trim removed 0 bases at V and 7 bases at J, leaving 10 bases unmatched. CDR3 nucleotides: TGCAGTGCTAGAGATTATCGGGTACTAGCGGGGGGTAATGAGCAGTTCTTC. This sequence encodes CSARDYRVLAGGNEQFF.